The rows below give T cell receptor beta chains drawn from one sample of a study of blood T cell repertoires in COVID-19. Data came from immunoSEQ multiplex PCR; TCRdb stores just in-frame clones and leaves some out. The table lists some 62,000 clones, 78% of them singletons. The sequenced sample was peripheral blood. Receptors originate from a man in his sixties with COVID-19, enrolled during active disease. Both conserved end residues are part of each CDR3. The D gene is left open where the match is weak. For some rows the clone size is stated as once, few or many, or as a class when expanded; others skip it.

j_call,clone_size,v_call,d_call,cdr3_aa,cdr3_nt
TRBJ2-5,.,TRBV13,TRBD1,CASLIRGRETQYF,TGTGCCAGCCTAATCAGGGGGAGAGAGACCCAGTACTTC
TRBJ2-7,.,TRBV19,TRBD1,CASSRRDRNYEQYF,TGTGCCAGTTCACGCCGGGACAGAAACTACGAGCAGTACTTC
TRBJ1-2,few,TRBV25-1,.,CASSRQGQNYGYTF,TGTGCCAGCAGTCGGCAGGGTCAGAACTATGGCTACACCTTC
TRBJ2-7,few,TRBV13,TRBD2,CASSPGGRNEQYF,TGTGCCAGCAGCCCGGGGGGAAGAAACGAGCAGTACTTC
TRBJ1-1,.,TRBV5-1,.,CASSPRGGFAEAFF,TGCGCCAGCAGCCCTCGTGGAGGGTTCGCTGAAGCTTTCTTT
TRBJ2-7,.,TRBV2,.,CASSEYYEQYF,TGTGCCAGCAGTGAGTACTACGAGCAGTACTTC
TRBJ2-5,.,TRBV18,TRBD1,CASSLRQGETQYF,TGTGCCAGCTCCCTTAGACAGGGGGAGACCCAGTACTTC
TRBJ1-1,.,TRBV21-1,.,CASSKGELSTEAFF,TGTGCCAGCAGCAAAGGGGAGTTGAGCACTGAAGCTTTCTTT
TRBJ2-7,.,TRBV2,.,CASSAQGGEQYF,TGTGCCAGCAGCGCCCAGGGGGGCGAGCAGTACTTC
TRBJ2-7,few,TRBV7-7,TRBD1,CASSPGTGGEQYF,TGTGCCAGCAGCCCCGGGACAGGGGGCGAGCAGTACTTC
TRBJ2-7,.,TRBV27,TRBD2,CASSPGTSGAYEQYF,TGTGCCAGCAGTCCCGGGACTAGCGGGGCCTACGAGCAGTACTTC
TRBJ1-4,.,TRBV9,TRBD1,CASSADRDGEKLFF,TGTGCCAGCAGCGCTGACAGGGACGGTGAAAAACTGTTTTTT
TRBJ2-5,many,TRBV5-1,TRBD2,CASTPGLAGGPETQYF,TGCGCCAGCACGCCGGGACTAGCGGGAGGGCCTGAGACCCAGTACTTC
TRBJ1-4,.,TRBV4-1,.,CASSQGGHEKLFF,TGCGCCAGCAGCCAAGGGGGGCATGAAAAACTGTTTTTT
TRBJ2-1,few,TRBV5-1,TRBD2,CASSSGLSSYNEQFF,TGCGCCAGCAGCTCGGGACTAAGCTCCTACAATGAGCAGTTCTTC
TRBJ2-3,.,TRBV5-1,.,CASSLGRDSTDTQYF,TGCGCCAGCAGCTTGGGACGGGACTCCACAGATACGCAGTATTTT
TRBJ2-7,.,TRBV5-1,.,CASSWSGEQYF,TGCGCCAGCAGTTGGAGTGGCGAGCAGTACTTC
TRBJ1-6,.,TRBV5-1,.,CASSRDPSNSPLHF,TGCGCCAGCAGCCGGGATCCGAGTAATTCACCCCTCCACTTT
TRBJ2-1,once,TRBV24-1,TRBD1,CAAGQGAVNEQFF,TGTGCCGCCGGACAGGGGGCGGTCAATGAGCAGTTCTTC
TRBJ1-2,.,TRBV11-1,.,CARLYGYTF,TGTGCGAGACTTTATGGCTACACCTTC
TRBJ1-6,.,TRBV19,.,CASSITGGNSPLHF,TGTGCCAGTAGTATAACAGGAGGGAATTCACCCCTCCACTTT
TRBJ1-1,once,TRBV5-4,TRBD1,CASRKWDSRSEAFF,TGTGCCAGCAGAAAATGGGACAGTCGATCTGAAGCTTTCTTT